A selection of T cell receptor beta chains follows, all from one sample in a study of immune evolution from preneoplasia to lung adenocarcinoma. Clones were read by immunoSEQ multiplex PCR, and TCRdb kept only the in-frame ones, dropping some. This sample carries about 6,400 clones, roughly 84% of them seen once, and the ten largest clones take roughly 5.7%. The sequenced material came from FFPE minimally invasive lung adenocarcinoma tissue. Receptors were obtained from a person aged 50-70 years with lung adenocarcinoma. The CDR3 runs from the conserved cysteine through the conserved F or W. A D gene is named only where the DNA matches it firmly. Some rows have no size entry. The others give once, few or many, or a class for an expanded clone.

TRBD2 TRBJ2-7 few TRBV28 TGTGCCAGCAGTTCGGCGGGAGGCACCTCCTACGAGCAGTACTTC CASSSAGGTSYEQYF
TRBD2 TRBJ2-3 NA TRBV28 TGTGCCAGCAGTTTTCCTAGCGGGCTCACAGATACGCAGTATTTT CASSFPSGLTDTQYF
NA TRBJ2-1 NA TRBV9 TGTGCCAGCAGCGCAGACCCCCCGGTAGACAATGAGCAGTTCTTC CASSADPPVDNEQFF
TRBD2 TRBJ2-3 NA TRBV5-1 TGCGCCAGCAGCTTTAGCGGGCGGAGCACAGATACGCAGTATTTT CASSFSGRSTDTQYF
NA TRBJ1-5 NA TRBV5-6 TGTGCCAGCAGCTTGGGGGATCAGCCCCAGCATTTT CASSLGDQPQHF
NA TRBJ2-7 once TRBV27 TGTGCCAGCAGTCCCGGGTCTTTCTACGAGCAGTACTTC CASSPGSFYEQYF
NA TRBJ1-3 NA TRBV29-1 TGCAGCGTTGAAGACAGGGCTGGTTCCCAACCTTCTGGAAACACCATATATTTT CSVEDRAGSQPSGNTIYF
NA TRBJ2-3 once TRBV19 TGTGCCAGTAGTTCGACCGGCTCAGATACGCAGTATTTT CASSSTGSDTQYF
NA TRBJ1-2 NA TRBV10-3 TGTGCCATCAGTCCCAGCACTAACTATGGCTACACCTTC CAISPSTNYGYTF
TRBD2 TRBJ2-7 large TRBV7-9 TGTGCCAGCAGCTCAGGAGAGAGAGCGGGGATCTACGAGCAGTACTTC CASSSGERAGIYEQYF
NA TRBJ2-5 medium-sized TRBV4-1 TGCGCCAGCAGCCAAGGGGGGCGGGGTTTACAAGAGACCCAGTACTTC CASSQGGRGLQETQYF
TRBD2 TRBJ2-3 NA TRBV29-1 TGCAGCGTTGGACTAGCGGGATGGAGCACAGATACGCAGTATTTT CSVGLAGWSTDTQYF
NA TRBJ1-6 NA TRBV5-8 TGTGCCAGCAGCCCCCCGGGGACGGACAATCTCCCCCTCCACTTT CASSPPGTDNLPLHF
NA TRBJ1-1 NA TRBV6-1 TGTGCCACCGAACAGGGATTTGAAGCTTTCTTT CATEQGFEAFF
NA TRBJ2-1 NA TRBV7-2 TGTGCCAGCAGCTATGGCGGCTCCTACAATGAGCAGTTCTTC CASSYGGSYNEQFF
NA TRBJ1-2 NA TRBV2 TGTGCCAGCAGTAGAGGGCGGGTGGACTATGGCTACACCTTC CASSRGRVDYGYTF
NA TRBJ2-1 NA TRBV9 TGTGCCAGCAGCGTAGGGATCAATGAGCAGTTCTTC CASSVGINEQFF
NA TRBJ2-7 NA TRBV19 TGTGCCAGTAGTACCGCCTCGGACAGCTTTTACGAGCAGTACTTC CASSTASDSFYEQYF
NA TRBJ2-3 NA TRBV28 TGTGCCAGCATCCCGAACCGGGGCCAGAATCACCCACTAGCAGAGACAGATACGCAGTATTTT CASIPNRGQNHPLAETDTQYF
NA TRBJ1-1 NA TRBV15 TGTGCCACCAGCAGAGATCCGGGGCTGGGCACTGAAGCTTTCTTT CATSRDPGLGTEAFF
TRBD1 TRBJ2-5 NA TRBV4-1 TGCGCCAGCAGGGGACAGGGGGCTGGAGAGACCCAGTACTTC CASRGQGAGETQYF
NA TRBJ2-3 NA TRBV5-1 TGCGCCAGCTACTCGGGACTTACAGATACGCAGTATTTT CASYSGLTDTQYF
TRBD2 TRBJ2-7 once TRBV28 TGTGCCAGCAGTCAACTAGCGGGAGTCGCCTACGAGCAGTACTTC CASSQLAGVAYEQYF
TRBD1 TRBJ1-6 few TRBV30 TGTGCCGGACAGGGGGCGAATTCACCCCTCCACTTT CAGQGANSPLHF
TRBD2 TRBJ2-7 NA TRBV7-3 TGTGCCAGCAGCCCCGGGACTAGCGCTCAGGAGCAGTACTTC CASSPGTSAQEQYF
NA TRBJ2-2 NA TRBV4-1 TGCGCCAGCAGCCAGAGAACAGCGAACACCGGGGAGCTGTTTTTT CASSQRTANTGELFF
NA TRBJ1-3 NA TRBV28 TGTGCCAGCAGTTTACGGGGGAGCTCTGGAAACACCATATATTTT CASSLRGSSGNTIYF
NA TRBJ1-3 once TRBV11-2 TGTGCCAGCAGCCCAGTGGGTCGAAACACCATATATTTT CASSPVGRNTIYF
TRBD1 TRBJ2-7 NA TRBV5-6 TGTGCCAGCAGCTGGGGACAGTACGAGCAGTACTTC CASSWGQYEQYF
NA TRBJ2-2 NA TRBV5-1 TGCGCCAGCAGCTCGGGACTGGGAAACACCGGGGAGCTGTTTTTT CASSSGLGNTGELFF
TRBD2 TRBJ2-5 NA TRBV9 TGTGCCAGCAATAGGGAGGCGGGAGGGCCGGAAGAGACCCAGTACTTC CASNREAGGPEETQYF
NA TRBJ1-2 NA TRBV2 TGTGCCAGCAAGAAAGCCAGGGGTAACAACCCTAACTATGGCTACACCTTC CASKKARGNNPNYGYTF
TRBD2 TRBJ2-3 few TRBV25-1 TGTGCCAGTCGAGGACTAGCGGGTTCAGATACGCAGTATTTT CASRGLAGSDTQYF
TRBD2 TRBJ2-3 NA TRBV5-1 TGCGCCAGCAGCTTGGTTAGCGGGACAGATACGCAGTATTTT CASSLVSGTDTQYF
NA TRBJ1-2 NA TRBV19 TGTGCCAGTAGTAATTTTCGGGCCAACTATGGCTACACCTTC CASSNFRANYGYTF
NA TRBJ2-5 NA TRBV7-2 TGTGCCAGCAGCTACAGGGTGCGGGAGACCCAGTACTTC CASSYRVRETQYF
TRBD1 TRBJ2-7 NA TRBV20-1 TGCAGTGCTCCACAGGGGGGCGAGCAGTACTTC CSAPQGGEQYF
NA TRBJ2-3 NA TRBV28 TGTGCCAGCAGTTTAACCCGACAGGGAGGAGATACGCAGTATTTT CASSLTRQGGDTQYF
NA TRBJ2-7 once TRBV6-5 TGTGCCAGCGGGGGTACTAGCCCCTTTCTCGGCGAGCAGTACTTC CASGGTSPFLGEQYF
NA TRBJ2-2 NA TRBV7-2 TGTGCCAGCAGCTGGAACACCGGGGAGCTGTTTTTT CASSWNTGELFF
NA TRBJ1-2 NA TRBV19 TGTGCCAGTAGTATAGCGGGTGTGTATGGCTACACCTTC CASSIAGVYGYTF
NA TRBJ2-1 NA TRBV6-1 TGTGCCAGCACGGACGGCGGTGGCTACAATGAGCAGTTCTTC CASTDGGGYNEQFF
TRBD2 TRBJ2-7 NA TRBV30 TGTGCCTGGAGAATCCCCCAGCGGGAGAGTGACGAGCAGTACTTC CAWRIPQRESDEQYF
NA TRBJ1-4 NA TRBV6-1 TGTGCCAGCAGCAAGGCCGGGACGCTGACTGAAAAACTGTTTTTT CASSKAGTLTEKLFF
TRBD1 TRBJ2-1 NA TRBV5-1 TGCGCCAGCAGCTTGTCAGGACAGGGGGCTGAGAATGAGCAGTTCTTC CASSLSGQGAENEQFF
NA TRBJ2-2 NA TRBV5-6 TGTGCCAGCAGCTTTTCGCCGGGGCATAGCACCGGGGAGCTGTTTTTT CASSFSPGHSTGELFF
TRBD1 TRBJ1-1 NA TRBV7-2 TGTGCCAGCAGCCTCTGGACAGGTAACACTGAAGCTTTCTTT CASSLWTGNTEAFF
NA TRBJ1-6 NA TRBV4-2 TGTGCCAGCAGCCAAGTGGGGGGAGTTGGGTCACCCCTCCACTTT CASSQVGGVGSPLHF
NA TRBJ2-3 NA TRBV7-9 TGTGCCAGCAGCTCAAGTCGAATTTCGGCTACGCAGTATTTT CASSSSRISATQYF
NA TRBJ1-1 NA TRBV30 TGTGCCTGGAAGGCAATTACGAACACTGAAGCTTTCTTT CAWKAITNTEAFF
TRBD2 TRBJ2-7 NA TRBV4-2 TGTGCCAGCAGCCAAACTAGCGGACCCTACGAGCAGTACTTC CASSQTSGPYEQYF
NA TRBJ1-1 NA TRBV6-6 TGTGCCAGCAGTTACTCTGAGAACACTGAAGCTTTCTTT CASSYSENTEAFF
NA TRBJ1-2 NA TRBV15 TGTGCCACCAGTAAGGGCTCCGACTATGGCTACACCTTC CATSKGSDYGYTF
NA TRBJ2-5 NA TRBV28 TGTGCCAGCGAGGACGGGGGGCCCGGAGAGACCCAGTACTTC CASEDGGPGETQYF
NA TRBJ1-4 NA TRBV5-1 TGCGCCAGCAGCTTCGAAACAGGGATTAATGAAAAACTGTTTTTT CASSFETGINEKLFF
NA TRBJ2-1 NA TRBV6-4 TGTGCCAGCAGTGAACAGCATAGCTCCTACAATGAGCAGTTCTTC CASSEQHSSYNEQFF
NA TRBJ2-3 once TRBV19 TGTGCCAGTAGTCCGGGCGAGAATACGCAGTATTTT CASSPGENTQYF
NA TRBJ2-3 NA TRBV28 TGTGCCAGCAGTTTGCGTCAAGAGAGCACAGATACGCAGTATTTT CASSLRQESTDTQYF
NA TRBJ2-1 NA TRBV11-2 TGTGCCAGCACCTTTTCAGGGGAGCAGTTCTTC CASTFSGEQFF
NA TRBJ2-5 once TRBV5-6 TGTGCCAGCAGCTTGTCGTCGGGGAACCAAGAGACCCAGTACTTC CASSLSSGNQETQYF